This T cell receptor beta chain appears in the sequencing data of a study of tumor-infiltrating lymphocytes in primary liver carcinoma. Looking at the study overall: Patients had primary liver carcinoma treated by surgical resection.

The source of the blood RNA was unsorted whole blood, and germline DNA was extracted as well. With chronic HBV infection, the patients were also treatment-naive. The CDR3 contains 16 residues. Germline CDR1 reads SGHAT; CDR2 reads FQNNGV. As to this clonotype: Its specificity is unknown. The junction departs from germline at one end; a sequencing error may be responsible.

TCR beta cDNA was reverse-transcribed from 500 to 550 ng of total RNA. The reaction used a constant-region primer and ProtoScript II reverse transcriptase. Three nested multiplex PCR rounds of slightly modified ARM-PCR generated TCR beta libraries. It was with TRBV1-TRBV30 forward primers and a C-beta reverse primer that the first two PCR rounds were run, at around 11 cycles each. MiXCR was run by TCRdb on the multiplex PCR reads, yielding one entry per CDR3 protein. The sample carries about 330,000 distinct CDR3 sequences, about two thirds recorded once. Overall study findings and caveats: Comparison of CD4+ and CD8+ repertoires was precluded by bulk unsorted samples.

V gene TRBV11-2 combines with J gene TRBJ2-1; 13 bases align to TRBD2. The sequence derives from a middle-aged man with primary liver carcinoma and hepatitis B virus infection. Source material: peripheral blood. The CDR3 bases are TGTGCCAGCGGCTTGTTAGGACTAGCGGGAGACAGTGAGCAGTTCTTC. Protein: CASGLLGLAGDSEQFF.